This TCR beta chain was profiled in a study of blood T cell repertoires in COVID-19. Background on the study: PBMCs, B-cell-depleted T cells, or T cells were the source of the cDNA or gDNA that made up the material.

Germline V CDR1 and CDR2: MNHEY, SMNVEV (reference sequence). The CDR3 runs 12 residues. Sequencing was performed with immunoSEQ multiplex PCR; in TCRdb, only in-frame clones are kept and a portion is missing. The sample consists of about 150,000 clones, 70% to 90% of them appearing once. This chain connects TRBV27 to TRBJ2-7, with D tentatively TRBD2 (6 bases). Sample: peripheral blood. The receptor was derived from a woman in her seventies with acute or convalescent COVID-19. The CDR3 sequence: CASASRGREQYF. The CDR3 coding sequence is TGTGCAAGCGCAAGCCGGGGGAGGGAGCAGTACTTC.